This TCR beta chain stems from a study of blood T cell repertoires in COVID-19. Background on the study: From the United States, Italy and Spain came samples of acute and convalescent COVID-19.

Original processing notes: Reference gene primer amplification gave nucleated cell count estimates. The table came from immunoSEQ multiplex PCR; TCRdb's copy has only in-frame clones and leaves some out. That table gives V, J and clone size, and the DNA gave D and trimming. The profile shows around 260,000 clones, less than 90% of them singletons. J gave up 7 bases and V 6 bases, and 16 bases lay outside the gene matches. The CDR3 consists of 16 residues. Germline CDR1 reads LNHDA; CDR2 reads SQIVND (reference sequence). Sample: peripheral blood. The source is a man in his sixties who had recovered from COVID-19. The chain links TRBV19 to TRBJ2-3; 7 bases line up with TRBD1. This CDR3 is CASRSMAGGFVNTQYF. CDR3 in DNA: TGTGCCAGTAGGAGTATGGCAGGGGGATTCGTGAATACGCAGTATTTT.